This TCR beta chain is from a study of control samples from healthy donors and cancer patients. Per germline, CDR1 SGHTA and CDR2 FQGTGA. The CDR3 totals 14 residues. V was pared by 5 bases and J by 5 bases, with 6 bases of the junction left unmatched. This clone was counted a single time. Only in-frame clones appear in the TCRdb table, and some are missing; sequencing was by immunoSEQ multiplex PCR. The data contain roughly 200,000 clones, 85% to 95% of them seen just once; the ten biggest clones take up 1.5%. The TCR comes from a man in his fifties in good health. The rearrangement joins TRBV7-3 to TRBJ1-1, with 9 bases that match TRBD1. Sequenced: blood. The CDR3: CASSPHGQGTEAFF. The CDR3 DNA sequence: TGTGCCAGCAGCCCCCATGGACAGGGGACTGAAGCTTTCTTT. The full variable domain, rest sourced from reference TRBV7-3 and TRBJ1-1, is GAGVSQTPSNKVTEKGKYVELRCDPISGHTALYWYRQSLGQGPEFLIYFQGTGAADDSGLPNDRFFAVRPEGSVSTLKIQRTERGDSAVYLCASSPHGQGTEAFFGQGTRLTVV.